This T cell receptor beta chain is from a study of T cell responses to AZD1222 COVID-19 vaccine. Germline assignment: CDR1 SGHRS and CDR2 YFSETQ. This CDR3 contains 13 residues. Trimming took off 4 bases at V and 6 bases at J, with 13 bases between the two ends. This table comes from immunoSEQ multiplex PCR, and its TCRdb copy is limited to in-frame clones, with some not included. The sample lists over 150,000 clones; around nine tenths were seen once. The sequences come from peripheral blood, collected 28 days after the second AZD1222 dose. The genes are TRBV5-1 and TRBJ1-2, with unresolved D. The sequence was obtained from an adult who received the AZD1222 COVID-19 vaccine. CDR3 sequence: CASSPIETNGYTF. Here the CDR3 DNA reads TGCGCCAGCAGCCCTATTGAAACAAATGGCTACACCTTC. Filled out from reference TRBV5-1 and TRBJ1-2, the complete variable domain reads KAGVTQTPRYLIKTRGQQVTLSCSPISGHRSVSWYQQTPGQGLQFLFEYFSETQRNKGNFPGRFSGRQFSNSRSEMNVSTLELGDSALYLCASSPIETNGYTFGSGTRLTVV.